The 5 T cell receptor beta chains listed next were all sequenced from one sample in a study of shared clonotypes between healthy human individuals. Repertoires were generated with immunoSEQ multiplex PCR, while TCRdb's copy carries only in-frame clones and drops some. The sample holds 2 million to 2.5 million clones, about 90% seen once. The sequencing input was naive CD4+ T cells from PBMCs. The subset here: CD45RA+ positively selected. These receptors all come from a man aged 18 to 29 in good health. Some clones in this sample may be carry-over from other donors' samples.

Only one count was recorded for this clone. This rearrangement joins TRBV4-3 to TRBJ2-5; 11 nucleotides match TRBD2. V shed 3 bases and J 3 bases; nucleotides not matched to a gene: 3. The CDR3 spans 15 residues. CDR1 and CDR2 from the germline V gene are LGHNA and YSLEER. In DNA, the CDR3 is TGCGCCAGCAGCCAGATAGCGGGAGGGGAAGAGACCCAGTACTTC. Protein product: CASSQIAGGEETQYF.

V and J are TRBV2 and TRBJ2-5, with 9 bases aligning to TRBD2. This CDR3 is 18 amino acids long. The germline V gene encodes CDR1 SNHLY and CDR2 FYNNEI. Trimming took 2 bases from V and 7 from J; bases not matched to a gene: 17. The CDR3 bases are TGTGCCAGCAGTGAAACGGGCGGGAGGGCCCTCGGGCTCGGGACCCAGTACTTC. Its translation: CASSETGGRALGLGTQYF.

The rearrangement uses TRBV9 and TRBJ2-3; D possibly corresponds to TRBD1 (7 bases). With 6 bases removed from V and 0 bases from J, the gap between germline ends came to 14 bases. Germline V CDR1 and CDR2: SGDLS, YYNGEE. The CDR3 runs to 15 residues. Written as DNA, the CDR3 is TGTGCCAGCACGGCGGGACAGACAAGCACAGATACGCAGTATTTT. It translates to CASTAGQTSTDTQYF. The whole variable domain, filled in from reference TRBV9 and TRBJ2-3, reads DSGVTQTPKHLITATGQRVTLRCSPRSGDLSVYWYQQSLDQGLQFLIQYYNGEERAKGNILERFSAQQFPDLHSELNLSSLELGDSALYFCASTAGQTSTDTQYFGPGTRLTVL.

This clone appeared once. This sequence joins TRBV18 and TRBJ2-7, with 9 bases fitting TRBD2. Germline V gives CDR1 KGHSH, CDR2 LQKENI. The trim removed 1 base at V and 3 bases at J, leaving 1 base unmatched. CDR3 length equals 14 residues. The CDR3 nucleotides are TGTGCCAGCTCACCACAACTAGCGGGCTACGAGCAGTACTTC. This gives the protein CASSPQLAGYEQYF.

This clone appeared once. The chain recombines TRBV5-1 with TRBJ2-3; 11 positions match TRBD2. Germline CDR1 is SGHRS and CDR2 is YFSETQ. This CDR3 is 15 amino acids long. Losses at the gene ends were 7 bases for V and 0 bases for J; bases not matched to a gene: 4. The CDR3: CASYTSGGSTDTQYF. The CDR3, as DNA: TGCGCCAGCTACACTAGCGGGGGAAGCACAGATACGCAGTATTTT.